Given below is one T cell receptor beta chain in context. Its antigen is undetermined. Primers used in a second PCR of roughly 6 to 12 cycles were a sample-barcoded 5' primer and a J-beta primer mix. TCRdb ran MiXCR on the 5' RACE reads and lists one entry per CDR3 protein. Among 1.8 million or so distinct CDR3 sequences listed, 39% were seen once. Each sample used at least 6 million PBMCs. At least 5.5 micrograms of total RNA were extracted per sample. This entry is derived from a study of blood T cells in healthy people across ages. Study-level findings and limits: More naive CD4+ cells and higher diversity were found in long-lived than in aged donors. Without sorted subsets, naive and antigen-experienced compartments could not be conclusively compared.

The CDR3 sequence is 16 residues long. CDR1 and CDR2 (germline): SEHNR, FQNEAQ (reference sequence). V lost 4 bases, J lost 2 bases, and 18 bases lay in between. This receptor was obtained from a human donor in good health. Material for sequencing was blood. The J gene is TRBJ2-7, the V gene TRBV7-9, with TRBD2 as a possible D gene (7 bases). The CDR3: CASSSGARGAPYEQYF. Written as DNA, the CDR3 is TGTGCCAGCAGCTCCGGGGCACGGGGGGCCCCCTACGAGCAGTACTTC.